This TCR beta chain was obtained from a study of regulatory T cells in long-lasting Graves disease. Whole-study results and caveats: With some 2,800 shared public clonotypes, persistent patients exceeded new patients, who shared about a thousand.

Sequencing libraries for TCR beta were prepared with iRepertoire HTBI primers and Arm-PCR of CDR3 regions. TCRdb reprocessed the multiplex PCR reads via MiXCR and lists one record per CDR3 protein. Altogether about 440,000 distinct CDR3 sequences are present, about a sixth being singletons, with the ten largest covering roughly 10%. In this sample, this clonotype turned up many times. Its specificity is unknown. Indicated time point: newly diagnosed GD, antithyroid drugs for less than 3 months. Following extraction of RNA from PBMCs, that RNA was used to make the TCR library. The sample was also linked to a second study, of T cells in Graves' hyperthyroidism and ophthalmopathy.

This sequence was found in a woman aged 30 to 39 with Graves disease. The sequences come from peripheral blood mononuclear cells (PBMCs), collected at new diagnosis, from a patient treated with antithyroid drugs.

Here the CDR3 reads CSASNWGVGETQYF. CDR3 DNA sequence: TGCAGTGCTAGTAACTGGGGTGTCGGGGAGACCCAGTACTTC. V usage is TRBV20-1 and J usage is TRBJ2-5; the D is unclear. The CDR3 consists of 14 residues. V lost 3 bases, J lost 5 bases, and 16 bases lay in between. CDR1 is DFQATT, CDR2 SNEGSKA, per germline (reference sequence).